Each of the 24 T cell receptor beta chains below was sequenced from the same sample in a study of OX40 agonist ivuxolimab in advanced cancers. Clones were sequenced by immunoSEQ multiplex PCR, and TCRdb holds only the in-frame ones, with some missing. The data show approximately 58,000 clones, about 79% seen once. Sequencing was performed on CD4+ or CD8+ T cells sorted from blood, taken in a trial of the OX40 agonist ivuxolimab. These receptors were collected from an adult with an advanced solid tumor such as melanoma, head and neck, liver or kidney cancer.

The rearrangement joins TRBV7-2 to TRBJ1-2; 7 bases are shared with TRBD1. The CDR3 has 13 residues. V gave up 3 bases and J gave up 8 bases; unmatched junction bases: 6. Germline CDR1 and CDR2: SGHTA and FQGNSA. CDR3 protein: CASSFGQEGGYTF. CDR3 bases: TGTGCCAGCAGCTTCGGACAGGAAGGGGGCTACACCTTC.

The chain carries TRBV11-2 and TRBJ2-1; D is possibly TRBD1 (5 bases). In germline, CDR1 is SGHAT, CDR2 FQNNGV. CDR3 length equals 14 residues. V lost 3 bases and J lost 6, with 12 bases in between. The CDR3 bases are TGTGCCAGCAGCTTCGGCAGGGTTGGCAATGAGCAGTTCTTC. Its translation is CASSFGRVGNEQFF.

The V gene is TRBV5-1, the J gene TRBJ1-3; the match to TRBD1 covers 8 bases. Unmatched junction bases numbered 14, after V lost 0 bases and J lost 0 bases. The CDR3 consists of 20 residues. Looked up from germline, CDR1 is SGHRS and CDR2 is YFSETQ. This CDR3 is CASSLAPPGTGVSSGNTIYF. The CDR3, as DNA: TGCGCCAGCAGCTTGGCACCCCCCGGGACAGGTGTAAGCTCTGGAAACACCATATATTTT.

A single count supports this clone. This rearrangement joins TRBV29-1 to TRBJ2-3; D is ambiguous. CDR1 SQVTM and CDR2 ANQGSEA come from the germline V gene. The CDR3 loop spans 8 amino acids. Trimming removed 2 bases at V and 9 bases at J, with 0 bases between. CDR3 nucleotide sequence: TGCAGCGTTGAAACGCAGTATTTT. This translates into CSVETQYF.

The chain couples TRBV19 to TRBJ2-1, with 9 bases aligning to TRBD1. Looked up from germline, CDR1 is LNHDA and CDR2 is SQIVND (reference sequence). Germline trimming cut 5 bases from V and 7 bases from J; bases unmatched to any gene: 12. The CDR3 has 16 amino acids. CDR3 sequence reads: CASSPRTGQGTNEQFF. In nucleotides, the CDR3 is TGTGCCAGTAGTCCAAGGACAGGACAGGGGACGAATGAGCAGTTCTTC.

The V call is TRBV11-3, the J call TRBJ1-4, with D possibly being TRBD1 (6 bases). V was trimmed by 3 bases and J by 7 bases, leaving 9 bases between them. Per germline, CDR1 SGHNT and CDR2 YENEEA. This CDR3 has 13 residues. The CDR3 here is CASSFETGEKLFF. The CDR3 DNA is TGTGCCAGCAGCTTCGAGACAGGTGAAAAACTGTTTTTT.

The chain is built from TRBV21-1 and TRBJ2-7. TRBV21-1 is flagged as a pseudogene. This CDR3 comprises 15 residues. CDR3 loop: CASSLGRPDVDEQYF. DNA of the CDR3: TGTGCCAGCAGCCTGGGACGCCCGGACGTCGACGAGCAGTACTTC.

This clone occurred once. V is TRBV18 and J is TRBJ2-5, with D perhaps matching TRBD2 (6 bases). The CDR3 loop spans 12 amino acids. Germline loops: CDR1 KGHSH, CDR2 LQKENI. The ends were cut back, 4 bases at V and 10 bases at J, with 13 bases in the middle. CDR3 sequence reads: CASSRDSGSQYF. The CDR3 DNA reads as TGTGCCAGCTCACGGGACTCAGGGAGCCAGTACTTC.

The CDR3 nucleotides read TGTGCCAGCAGGAGGGACAGGCGAGAGACCCAGTACTTC. This sequence encodes CASRRDRRETQYF. V usage is TRBV5-5 and J usage is TRBJ2-5; 8 bases match TRBD1. Germline CDR1 and CDR2: SGHKS and YYEKEE (reference sequence). This CDR3 contains 13 residues. Unmatched junction bases numbered 4, after V lost 5 bases and J lost 4 bases.

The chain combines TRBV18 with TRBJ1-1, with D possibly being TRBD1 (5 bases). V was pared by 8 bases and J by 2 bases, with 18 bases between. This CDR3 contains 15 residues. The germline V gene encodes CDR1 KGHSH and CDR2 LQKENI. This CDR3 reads CASGQSGVRNTEAFF. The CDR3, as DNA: TGTGCCAGCGGCCAGTCGGGGGTTCGCAACACTGAAGCTTTCTTT.

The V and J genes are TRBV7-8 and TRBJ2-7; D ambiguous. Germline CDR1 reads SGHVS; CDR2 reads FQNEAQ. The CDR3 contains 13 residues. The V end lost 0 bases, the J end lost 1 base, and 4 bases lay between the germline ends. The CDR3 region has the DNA TGTGCCAGCAGCTTAGCATTATCCTACGAGCAGTACTTC. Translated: CASSLALSYEQYF.

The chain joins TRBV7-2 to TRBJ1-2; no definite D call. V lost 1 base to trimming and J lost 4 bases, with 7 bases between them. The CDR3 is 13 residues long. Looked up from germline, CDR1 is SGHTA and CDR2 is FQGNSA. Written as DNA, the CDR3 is TGTGCCAGCAGCTTAGTCGGCACCTATGGCTACACCTTC. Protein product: CASSLVGTYGYTF.

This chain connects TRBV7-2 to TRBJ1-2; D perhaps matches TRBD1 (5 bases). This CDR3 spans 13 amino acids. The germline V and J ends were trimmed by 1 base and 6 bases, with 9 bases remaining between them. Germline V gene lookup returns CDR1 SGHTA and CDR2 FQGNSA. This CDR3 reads CASSLGGEHGYTF. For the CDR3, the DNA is TGTGCCAGCAGCTTAGGAGGGGAGCATGGCTACACCTTC.

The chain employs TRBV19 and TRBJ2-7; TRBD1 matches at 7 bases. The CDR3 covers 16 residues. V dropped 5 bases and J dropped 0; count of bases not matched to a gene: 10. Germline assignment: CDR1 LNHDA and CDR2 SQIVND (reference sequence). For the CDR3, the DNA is TGTGCCAGTAGTCTCTTAGGGGACAGTAGCTCCTACGAGCAGTACTTC. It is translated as CASSLLGDSSSYEQYF.

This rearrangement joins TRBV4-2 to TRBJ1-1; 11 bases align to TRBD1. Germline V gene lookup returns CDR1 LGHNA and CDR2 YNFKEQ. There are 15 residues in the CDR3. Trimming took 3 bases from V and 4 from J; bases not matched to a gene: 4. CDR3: CASSHTGTGGTEAFF. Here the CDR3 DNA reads TGTGCCAGCAGCCATACCGGGACAGGGGGCACTGAAGCTTTCTTT.

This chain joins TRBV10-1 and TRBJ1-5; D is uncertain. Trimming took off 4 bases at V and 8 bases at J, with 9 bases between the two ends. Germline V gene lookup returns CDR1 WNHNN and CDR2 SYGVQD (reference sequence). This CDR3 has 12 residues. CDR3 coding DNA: TGCGCCAGCAGTGTACCCGGGGAGCCCCAGCATTTT. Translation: CASSVPGEPQHF.

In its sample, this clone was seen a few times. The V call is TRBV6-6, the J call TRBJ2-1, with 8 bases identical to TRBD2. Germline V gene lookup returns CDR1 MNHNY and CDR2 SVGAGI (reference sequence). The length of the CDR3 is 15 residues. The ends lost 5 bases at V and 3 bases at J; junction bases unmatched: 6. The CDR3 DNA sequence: TGTGCCAGCAGTCGCGGGGGGCTTGGCTACAATGAGCAGTTCTTC. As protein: CASSRGGLGYNEQFF.

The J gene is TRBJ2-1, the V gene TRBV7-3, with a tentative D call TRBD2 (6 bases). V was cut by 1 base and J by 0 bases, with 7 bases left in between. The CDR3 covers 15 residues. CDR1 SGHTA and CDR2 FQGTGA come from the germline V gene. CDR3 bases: TGTGCCAGCAGCTTAAGGACTAACTCCTACAATGAGCAGTTCTTC. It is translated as CASSLRTNSYNEQFF.

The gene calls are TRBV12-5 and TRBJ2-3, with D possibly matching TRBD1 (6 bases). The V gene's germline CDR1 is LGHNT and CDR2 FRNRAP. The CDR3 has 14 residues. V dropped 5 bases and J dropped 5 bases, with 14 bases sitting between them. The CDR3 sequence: CASGRPGDGDTQYF. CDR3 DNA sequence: TGTGCTAGTGGTAGACCAGGGGATGGAGATACGCAGTATTTT. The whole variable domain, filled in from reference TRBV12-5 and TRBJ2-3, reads DARVTQTPRHKVTEMGQEVTMRCQPILGHNTVFWYRQTMMQGLELLAYFRNRAPLDDSGMPKDRFSAEMPDATLATLKIQPSEPRDSAVYFCASGRPGDGDTQYFGPGTRLTVL.

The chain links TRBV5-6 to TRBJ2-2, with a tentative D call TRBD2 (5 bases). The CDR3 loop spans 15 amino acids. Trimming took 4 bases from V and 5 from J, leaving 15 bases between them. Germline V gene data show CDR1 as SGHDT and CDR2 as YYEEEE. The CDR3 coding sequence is TGTGCCAGCAGCAGCTTGGACCGCGGGACCGGGGAGCTGTTTTTT. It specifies CASSSLDRGTGELFF.

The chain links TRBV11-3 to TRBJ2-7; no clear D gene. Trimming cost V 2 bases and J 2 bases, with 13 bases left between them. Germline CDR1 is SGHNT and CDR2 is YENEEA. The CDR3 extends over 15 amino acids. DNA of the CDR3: TGTGCCAGCAGCTTACGTCGAACAGCTACCTACGAGCAGTACTTC. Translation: CASSLRRTATYEQYF.

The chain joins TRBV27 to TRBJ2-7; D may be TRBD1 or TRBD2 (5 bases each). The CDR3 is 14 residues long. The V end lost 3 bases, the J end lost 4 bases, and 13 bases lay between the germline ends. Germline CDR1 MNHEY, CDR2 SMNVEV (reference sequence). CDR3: CASSFRGSTYEQYF. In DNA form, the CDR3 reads TGTGCCAGCAGTTTCCGGGGCTCCACTTACGAGCAGTACTTC.

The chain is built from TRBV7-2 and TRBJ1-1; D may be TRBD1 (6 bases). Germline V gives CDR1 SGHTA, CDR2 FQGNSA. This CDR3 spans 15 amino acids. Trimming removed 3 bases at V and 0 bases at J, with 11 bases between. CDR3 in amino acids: CASSFDRIMNTEAFF. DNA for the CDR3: TGTGCCAGCAGCTTTGACAGGATTATGAACACTGAAGCTTTCTTT.

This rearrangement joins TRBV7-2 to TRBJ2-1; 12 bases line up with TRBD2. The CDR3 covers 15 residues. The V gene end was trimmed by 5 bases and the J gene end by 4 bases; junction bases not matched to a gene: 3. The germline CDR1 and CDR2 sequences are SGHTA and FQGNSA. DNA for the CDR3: TGTGCCAGCAGCACTAGCGGGGGGCTGTACAATGAGCAGTTCTTC. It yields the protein CASSTSGGLYNEQFF.